This T cell receptor beta chain was captured by sequencing in a study of Graves' ophthalmopathy and Graves' hyperthyroidism. Investigators amplified TCR beta CDR3 regions from RNA transcripts. The first-round RT-PCR employed HTBI primers together with the Qiagen OneStep RT-PCR kit. A multiplex PCR was then performed as the second round. MiXCR, run by TCRdb on the multiplex PCR reads, gives a single entry per CDR3 protein. The profile shows approximately 460,000 distinct CDR3 sequences, 13% to 15% of them singletons. This clonotype was seen repeatedly, ten times or more. Germline lookup yields CDR1 ENHRY and CDR2 SYGVKD. Trimming at V came to 6 bases and at J to 0 bases, leaving 15 bases not matched to a gene. The CDR3 is made up of 18 amino acids.

This sequence was found in a woman aged 30 to 39 with Graves' ophthalmopathy. The chain couples TRBV10-3 to TRBJ2-7, with 9 bases lining up with TRBD1. Material for sequencing was blood. For the CDR3, the DNA is TGTGCCATCAGATCATACCGCGGGACAGGGCTTAGCTCCTACGAGCAGTACTTC. As protein: CAIRSYRGTGLSSYEQYF.